This passage covers 31 T cell receptor beta chains from one sample sequenced in a study of blood T cell repertoires in COVID-19. Data came from immunoSEQ multiplex PCR; TCRdb stores just in-frame clones and leaves some out. The sample carries about 170,000 clones, 70% to 90% recorded once. Sequencing was performed on peripheral blood. The origin of the receptors is a woman aged 55-75 years with COVID-19, enrolled during active disease.

This chain joins TRBV9 and TRBJ2-7, with TRBD1 matching over 8 bases. Germline V CDR1 and CDR2: SGDLS, YYNGEE. Trimming took 2 bases from V and 2 from J; bases not matched to a gene: 6. This CDR3 is built from 15 residues. The CDR3, as DNA: TGTGCCAGCAGCGTTCAACCAGGGGGCCCCTACGAGCAGTACTTC. Residues: CASSVQPGGPYEQYF.

The chain has TRBV11-2 and TRBJ2-1; 11 bases map to TRBD2. The CDR3 is made up of 14 amino acids. The junction had 9 bases not matched to a gene; V was cut back by 8 bases and J by 9 bases. Germline V gene lookup returns CDR1 SGHAT and CDR2 FQNNGV. The CDR3 bases are TGTGCCAGCTTAGCGGGAGGGCCGGTGGGTGAGCAGTTCTTC. It codes for CASLAGGPVGEQFF.

The chain carries TRBV7-2 and TRBJ2-7; D remains unclear. The germline V gene has CDR1 SGHTA and CDR2 FQGNSA. The CDR3 runs to 12 residues. V lost 5 bases and J 0 bases, leaving 5 bases between the germline ends. The CDR3 loop is CASSLSSYEQYF. The CDR3 DNA reads TGTGCCAGCAGCCTGAGCTCCTACGAGCAGTACTTC. Together with reference TRBV7-2 and TRBJ2-7, the CDR3 gives the full variable domain: GAGVSQSPSNKVTEKGKDVELRCDPISGHTALYWYRQSLGQGLEFLIYFQGNSAPDKSGLPSDRFSAERTGGSVSTLTIQRTQQEDSAVYLCASSLSSYEQYFGPGTRLTVT.

V usage is TRBV27 and J usage is TRBJ1-6; D is undetermined. Trimming stripped 10 bases from V and 7 bases from J, with 26 bases between. The V gene's germline CDR1 is MNHEY and CDR2 SMNVEV (reference sequence). The CDR3 extends over 17 amino acids. CDR3: CATSQKRPGERNSPLHF. As DNA, the CDR3 is TGTGCCACCTCACAGAAGCGTCCGGGAGAAAGAAATTCACCCCTCCACTTT.

This rearrangement joins TRBV6-6 to TRBJ2-2; 8 nucleotides agree with TRBD2. The J segment lost 5 bases and the V segment lost 8 bases, leaving 7 bases of the junction unmatched. The CDR3 spans 14 residues. Per germline, CDR1 MNHNY and CDR2 SVGAGI (reference sequence). CDR3 nucleotide sequence: TGTGCCAGCCGTCCCGGGGGGGGGACCGGGGAGCTGTTTTTT. Protein product: CASRPGGGTGELFF.

The V and J genes are TRBV11-3 and TRBJ1-1, with D maybe TRBD1 (5 bases). Deletions cut 2 bases from V and 2 bases from J, with 12 bases between. The CDR3 spans 15 residues. The germline CDR1 and CDR2 sequences are SGHNT and YENEEA. For the CDR3, the DNA is TGTGCCAGCAGCTTATTTGGGGACTCCAACACTGAAGCTTTCTTT. Protein sequence: CASSLFGDSNTEAFF.

The V call is TRBV4-1, the J call TRBJ2-7; unclear D gene. The CDR3 has 12 residues. Germline values: CDR1 MGHRA, CDR2 YSYEKL. V lost 0 bases and J 4 bases, leaving 4 bases between the germline ends. The CDR3 region has the DNA TGCGCCAGCAGCCAAGATCCTTACGAGCAGTACTTC. It yields the protein CASSQDPYEQYF.

This chain uses TRBV19 with TRBJ2-7; tentatively, D is TRBD1 (6 bases). The CDR3 spans 12 residues. In germline, CDR1 is LNHDA, CDR2 SQIVND (reference sequence). V gave up 5 bases and J gave up 5 bases, with 10 bases separating them. CDR3 sequence: CASSFRGDEQYF. DNA for the CDR3: TGTGCCAGTAGTTTCAGGGGTGACGAGCAGTACTTC. Variable domain in full (rest from reference TRBV19 and TRBJ2-7): DGGITQSPKYLFRKEGQNVTLSCEQNLNHDAMYWYRQDPGQGLRLIYYSQIVNDFQKGDIAEGYSVSREKKESFPLTVTSAQKNPTAFYLCASSFRGDEQYFGPGTRLTVT.

The V and J genes are TRBV30 and TRBJ2-7; TRBD2 matches at 7 bases. The CDR3 consists of 14 residues. Germline V gene lookup returns CDR1 GTSNPN and CDR2 SVGIG (reference sequence). Trimming removed 3 bases from V and 2 bases from J; junction bases left unmatched: 7. Here the CDR3 DNA reads TGTGCCTGGAGGGTGGGGGGGACTACCTACGAGCAGTACTTC. Its protein product is CAWRVGGTTYEQYF.

In nucleotides, the CDR3 is TGTGCCACCAGCGGGTTCTCTGGGGCCAACGTCCTGACTTTC. Translating it yields CATSGFSGANVLTF. The genes are TRBV24-1 and TRBJ2-6; no firm D call. The CDR3 is 14 residues long. V lost 7 bases, J lost 0 bases, and 6 bases lay in between. Germline lookup yields CDR1 KGHDR and CDR2 SFDVKD.

The chain combines TRBV5-4 with TRBJ1-5; D gene unclear. Trimming left V 1 base short and J 2 bases short, with 7 bases between. Germline loops: CDR1 SGHNT, CDR2 YYREEE (reference sequence). There are 14 residues in the CDR3. CDR3 protein: CASSLSGRNQPQHF. DNA for the CDR3: TGTGCCAGCAGCTTGAGCGGACGCAATCAGCCCCAGCATTTT.

The V gene is TRBV4-1, the J gene TRBJ2-5; 10 bases align to TRBD1. The CDR3 is 14 amino acids. The germline gives CDR1 MGHRA, CDR2 YSYEKL. The V and J ends lost 4 bases and 4 bases, in that order; junction bases with no gene match: 3. The DNA of the CDR3 is TGCGCCAGCAGCCCGGGACAGGGGTCAGAGACCCAGTACTTC. This codes for CASSPGQGSETQYF.

The V gene is TRBV7-6, the J gene TRBJ1-1; 12 bases fit TRBD1. Germline CDR1 and CDR2: SGHVS and FNYEAQ. V shed 5 bases, J shed 4 bases, and the junction held 5 bases outside the gene matches. The CDR3 is 15 amino acids. The CDR3 DNA follows: TGTGCCAGCAGCCTAACGGGACAGGGGGCCACTGAAGCTTTCTTT. Protein sequence: CASSLTGQGATEAFF.

The rearrangement uses TRBV5-5 and TRBJ1-3; D gene ambiguous. Trimming took off 5 bases at V and 0 bases at J, with 12 bases between the two ends. Per the germline V gene, CDR1 is SGHKS and CDR2 is YYEKEE (reference sequence). The CDR3 length is 15 residues. The CDR3 reads CASRRGLPSGNTIYF. CDR3 DNA sequence: TGTGCCAGCAGACGAGGGTTGCCCTCTGGAAACACCATATATTTT.

This clone was recorded once. This chain links TRBV6-1 with TRBJ2-7, with unresolved D. CDR3 length: 14 amino acids. The germline V gene has CDR1 MNHNS and CDR2 SASEGT. The ends were cut back, 2 bases at V and 3 bases at J, with 11 bases in the middle. This CDR3 reads CASSELGLNYEQYF. CDR3 sequence (DNA): TGTGCCAGCAGTGAACTAGGTCTCAACTACGAGCAGTACTTC.

The chain links TRBV6-2 or TRBV6-3 to TRBJ2-7, with 7 positions matching TRBD1. The CDR3 has 14 amino acids. Germline assignment: CDR1 MNHEY and CDR2 SVGEGT. The V and J ends lost 4 bases and 4 bases, in that order; junction bases with no gene match: 7. In nucleotides, the CDR3 is TGTGCCAGCAGTTCCCCGGGACAGTTGTACGAGCAGTACTTC. Protein product: CASSSPGQLYEQYF.

CDR3 region: CASSSATSWTVYEQYF. The CDR3 DNA follows: TGTGCCAGCAGTTCGGCGACTAGCTGGACTGTCTACGAGCAGTACTTC. This chain connects TRBV6-5 to TRBJ2-7; 7 bases fit TRBD2. J gave up 3 bases and V 4 bases, and 12 bases lay outside the gene matches. Germline V lookup: CDR1 MNHEY, CDR2 SVGAGI. The CDR3 is 16 residues long.

The chain uses TRBV19 and TRBJ2-6, with 7 bases fitting TRBD2. V was pared by 6 bases and J by 8 bases, with 10 bases of the junction left unmatched. Germline CDR1 and CDR2: LNHDA and SQIVND (reference sequence). The CDR3 sequence is 15 residues long. CDR3 residues: CASRVRAGRTNVLTF. The DNA of the CDR3 is TGTGCCAGTAGGGTTAGAGCGGGGAGGACCAACGTCCTGACTTTC.

The chain uses TRBV5-1 and TRBJ2-1; possibly TRBD2 for D (5 bases). The CDR3 length is 15 residues. V was cut by 5 bases and J by 4 bases, with 16 bases left in between. Germline CDR1 SGHRS, CDR2 YFSETQ. CDR3 region: CASRPPTTGYNEQFF. CDR3 in DNA: TGCGCCAGCAGACCTCCGACTACCGGATACAATGAGCAGTTCTTC.

The rearrangement uses TRBV5-4 and TRBJ1-2; D not resolved. CDR3 size: 12 residues. V was clipped by 4 bases and J by 5 bases, with 9 bases between them. The V gene's germline CDR1 is SGHNT and CDR2 YYREEE (reference sequence). The CDR3 DNA sequence: TGTGCCAGCAGCCCGGAGGGATATGGCTACACCTTC. It codes for CASSPEGYGYTF.

The rearrangement joins TRBV25-1 to TRBJ2-1, with TRBD1 identical over 10 bases. The germline CDR1 and CDR2 sequences are MGHDK and SYGVNS. Losses at the gene ends were 3 bases for V and 5 bases for J; bases not matched to a gene: 7. CDR3 length: 16 amino acids. The CDR3 loop reads CASSDLGGTGDNEQFF. CDR3 nucleotide sequence: TGTGCCAGCAGTGACTTGGGTGGGACAGGGGACAATGAGCAGTTCTTC. Full variable domain (outside the CDR3, taken from reference TRBV25-1 and TRBJ2-1): EADIYQTPRYLVIGTGKKITLECSQTMGHDKMYWYQQDPGMELHLIHYSYGVNSTEKGDLSSESTVSRIRTEHFPLTLESARPSHTSQYLCASSDLGGTGDNEQFFGPGTRLTVL.

The CDR3 DNA reads as TGTGCCAGCAGCCCCGGACTAGCGGCCGATACGCAGTATTTT. This gives the protein CASSPGLAADTQYF. V usage is TRBV11-3 and J usage is TRBJ2-3, with 10 bases fitting TRBD2. CDR1 and CDR2 from the germline V gene are SGHNT and YENEEA. CDR3 length equals 14 residues. The junction had 5 bases not matched to a gene; V was cut back by 5 bases and J by 6 bases.

The chain uses TRBV7-2 and TRBJ2-7; D might be TRBD2 (5 bases). V lost 1 base, J lost 6 bases, and 13 bases lay in between. Germline CDR1 SGHTA, CDR2 FQGNSA. The CDR3 is 14 residues long. In DNA form, the CDR3 reads TGTGCCAGCAGCTTAGTAGTCCTAGCAGGCGAGCAGTACTTC. Residues: CASSLVVLAGEQYF.

The genes are TRBV5-1 and TRBJ1-1, with TRBD1 identical over 9 bases. This CDR3 contains 15 residues. Per germline, CDR1 SGHRS and CDR2 YFSETQ. V dropped 3 bases and J dropped 6; count of bases not matched to a gene: 9. CDR3 DNA: TGCGCCAGCAGCTCGGCGACAGGGGGTACGGCTGAAGCTTTCTTT. As protein: CASSSATGGTAEAFF.

The chain carries TRBV18 and TRBJ2-5; D is ambiguous. The CDR3 runs 14 residues. In germline, CDR1 is KGHSH, CDR2 LQKENI. The V gene lost 3 bases and the J gene lost 5 bases, with 13 bases spanning the gap. The CDR3 nucleotides are TGTGCCAGCTCACCGGGCCTCACTGGGGAGACCCAGTACTTC. Translated, it gives CASSPGLTGETQYF.

The rearrangement joins TRBV5-1 to TRBJ1-5; D gene uncertain. Germline V gives CDR1 SGHRS, CDR2 YFSETQ. The CDR3 contains 16 residues. V was pared by 4 bases and J by 2 bases, with 16 bases between. CDR3 nucleotide sequence: TGCGCCAGCAGCCCCGGACTGACGGAGGGCAATCAGCCCCAGCATTTT. Residues: CASSPGLTEGNQPQHF.

The chain has TRBV4-2 and TRBJ1-4; 8 nucleotides align to TRBD1. Germline CDR1 reads LGHNA; CDR2 reads YNFKEQ. The CDR3 is 15 amino acids. With V trimmed by 3 bases and J by 5 bases, 5 bases remained unmatched. In DNA, the CDR3 is TGTGCCAGCAGCCAGATGGGACAGGTGAATGAAAAACTGTTTTTT. Its translation is CASSQMGQVNEKLFF.

The chain employs TRBV27 and TRBJ2-7; D gene unclear. Deletions cut 3 bases from V and 0 bases from J, with 12 bases between. CDR3 length: 15 amino acids. Germline values: CDR1 MNHEY, CDR2 SMNVEV (reference sequence). CDR3 region: CASSLVTAPSYEQYF. CDR3 nucleotide sequence: TGTGCCAGCAGTTTGGTTACAGCACCCTCCTACGAGCAGTACTTC.

The rearrangement links TRBV5-6 to TRBJ1-3; D remains ambiguous. Looked up from germline, CDR1 is SGHDT and CDR2 is YYEEEE. The CDR3 contains 14 residues. V was trimmed by 0 bases and J by 0 bases, leaving 4 bases between them. The CDR3 protein is CASSLGASGNTIYF. For the CDR3, the DNA is TGTGCCAGCAGCTTGGGGGCCTCTGGAAACACCATATATTTT.

This clone appeared a single time. The rearrangement uses TRBV30 and TRBJ2-7; 7 nucleotides match TRBD1. This CDR3 is built from 15 residues. Germline loops: CDR1 GTSNPN, CDR2 SVGIG (reference sequence). V lost 1 base, J lost 4 bases, and 10 bases stayed unmatched. CDR3 amino acids: CAWSGKRDSAYEQYF. The DNA for the CDR3 is TGTGCCTGGAGTGGAAAACGGGACAGCGCTTACGAGCAGTACTTC.

J is TRBJ1-2 and V is TRBV11-2, with D hard to call. The CDR3 covers 15 residues. V lost 4 bases, J lost 4 bases, and 16 bases lay in between. Per germline, CDR1 SGHAT and CDR2 FQNNGV. The CDR3 sequence: CASSSRPQVAYGYTF. The CDR3 nucleotides are TGTGCCAGCAGCTCGCGTCCCCAGGTGGCCTATGGCTACACCTTC. Full variable domain (outside the CDR3, taken from reference TRBV11-2 and TRBJ1-2): EAGVAQSPRYKIIEKRQSVAFWCNPISGHATLYWYQQILGQGPKLLIQFQNNGVVDDSQLPKDRFSAERLKGVDSTLKIQPAKLEDSAVYLCASSSRPQVAYGYTFGSGTRLTVV.